This T cell receptor (beta chain) emerged from a study of Ad26.COV2.S vaccination and SARS-CoV-2 variants. General study points: Spike-specific TCR breadth was greater after Ad26.COV2.S than placebo.

As for treatment: 15 to 20 received Ad26.COV2.S at low or high dose, single or two shots; 5 received placebo; per-sample allocation not given. Samples were taken on day 63 after the first vaccine or placebo injection. What was given as vaccine was an Ad26 vector encoding Wuhan-strain SARS-CoV-2 spike. Assay: immunoSEQ multiplex PCR; the TCRdb copy retains only in-frame clones and omits some. The sample has a few hundred thousand clones; 83% are singletons. About this clone itself: What it binds is not known.

Germline CDR1 reads LGHNA; CDR2 reads YNFKEQ. The CDR3 is 15 amino acids. V lost 4 bases, J lost 5 bases, and 7 bases stayed unmatched. This material consisted of peripheral blood, taken in a trial of Ad26.COV2.S vaccine versus placebo. This TCR came from a person between 18 and 59 years old who received the Ad26.COV2.S COVID-19 vaccine or a placebo. This chain connects TRBV4-2 to TRBJ2-1; 8 positions agree with TRBD2. CDR3 in amino acids: CASSPRVRGDNEQFF. As DNA, the CDR3 is TGTGCCAGCAGCCCCCGGGTGCGGGGGGACAATGAGCAGTTCTTC.